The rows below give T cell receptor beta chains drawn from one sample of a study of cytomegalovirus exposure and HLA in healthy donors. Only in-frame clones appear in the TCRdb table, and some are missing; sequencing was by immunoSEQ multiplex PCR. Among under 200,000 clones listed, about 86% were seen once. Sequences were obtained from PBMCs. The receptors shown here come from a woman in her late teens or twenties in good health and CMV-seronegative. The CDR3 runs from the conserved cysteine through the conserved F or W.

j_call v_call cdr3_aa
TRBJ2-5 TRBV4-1 CASSQDGLAGGETQYF
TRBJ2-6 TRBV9 CASSPLGTNGANVLTF
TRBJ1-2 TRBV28 CASSPTGNYGYTF
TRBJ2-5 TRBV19 CASSIASQETQYF
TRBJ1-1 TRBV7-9 CASSSGGIEAFF
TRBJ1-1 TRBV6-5 CASRDRDETTEAFF
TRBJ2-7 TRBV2 CASSTDRGNEQYF
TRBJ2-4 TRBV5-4 CASSLGTAPNIQYF
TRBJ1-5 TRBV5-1 CASSPGQGSQPQHF
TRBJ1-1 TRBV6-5 CASTSTGNTEAFF